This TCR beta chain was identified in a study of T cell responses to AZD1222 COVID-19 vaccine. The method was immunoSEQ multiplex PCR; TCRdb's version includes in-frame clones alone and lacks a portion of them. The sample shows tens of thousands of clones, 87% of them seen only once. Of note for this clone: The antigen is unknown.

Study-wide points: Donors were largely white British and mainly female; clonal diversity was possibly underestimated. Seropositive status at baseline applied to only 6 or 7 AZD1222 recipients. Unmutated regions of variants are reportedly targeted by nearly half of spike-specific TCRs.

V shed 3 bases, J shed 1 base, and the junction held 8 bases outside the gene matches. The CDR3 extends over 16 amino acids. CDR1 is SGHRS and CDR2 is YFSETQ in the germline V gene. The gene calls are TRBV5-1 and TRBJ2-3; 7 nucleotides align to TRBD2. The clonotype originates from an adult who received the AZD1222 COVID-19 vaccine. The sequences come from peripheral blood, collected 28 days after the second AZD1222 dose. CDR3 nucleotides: TGCGCCAGCAGCTCCCGCGGGAGATCGGGCACAGATACGCAGTATTTT. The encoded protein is CASSSRGRSGTDTQYF. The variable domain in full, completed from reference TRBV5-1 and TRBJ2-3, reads KAGVTQTPRYLIKTRGQQVTLSCSPISGHRSVSWYQQTPGQGLQFLFEYFSETQRNKGNFPGRFSGRQFSNSRSEMNVSTLELGDSALYLCASSSRGRSGTDTQYFGPGTRLTVL.